Presented here are 19 T cell receptor beta chains from one specimen sequenced in a study of CD8 T cells in Susac syndrome. The authors reverse transcribed roughly 0.5 to 1 ug RNA with random hexamers. TCRdb re-called the immunoSEQ multiplex PCR reads through MiXCR, storing one row per CDR3 protein. The table lists about 140,000 distinct CDR3 sequences, about 95% of them singletons. Sample: CD4+ T cells from PBMCs. Receptors were obtained from a human donor with multiple sclerosis.

The count of this clonotype is one. The chain carries TRBV18 and TRBJ1-1, with D hard to call. Per germline, CDR1 KGHSH and CDR2 LQKENI. V was cut by 3 bases and J by 0 bases, with 11 bases left in between. This CDR3 comprises 15 residues. CDR3 residues: CASSPPGSLNTEAFF. In DNA, the CDR3 is TGTGCCAGCTCACCCCCGGGATCCCTGAACACTGAAGCTTTCTTT.

This chain connects TRBV3-1 to TRBJ1-6, with TRBD1 identical over 8 bases. Trimming cost V 7 bases and J 5 bases; bases outside gene matches: 7. CDR3 length: 15 amino acids. Per germline, CDR1 LGHDT and CDR2 YNNKEL (reference sequence). In nucleotides, the CDR3 is TGTGCCAGCAAACAGGGGGAGGTCCATAATTCACCCCTCCACTTT. This codes for CASKQGEVHNSPLHF.

The chain is built from TRBV27 and TRBJ2-7, with D possibly called TRBD1 or TRBD2 (7 bases each). This CDR3 is built from 14 residues. Germline lookup yields CDR1 MNHEY and CDR2 SMNVEV (reference sequence). Trimming removed 6 bases from V and 4 bases from J, with 16 bases in between. The DNA for the CDR3 is TGTGCCAGCAGCCCGCAGGGGGGGATGTACGAGCAGTACTTC. This encodes CASSPQGGMYEQYF.

Only a few counts were recorded for this clonotype. This chain uses TRBV12-3 or TRBV12-4 with TRBJ1-2, with 9 bases identical to TRBD1. V shed 5 bases and J 8 bases; nucleotides not matched to a gene: 6. This CDR3 has 13 residues. CDR3 sequence (DNA): TGTGCCAGCAGTACAGGGGACAGGGTGGGCTACACCTTC. It specifies CASSTGDRVGYTF.

The V call is TRBV30, the J call TRBJ1-2; D remains unclear. Germline CDR1 is GTSNPN and CDR2 is SVGIG (reference sequence). Trimming removed 3 bases at V and 2 bases at J, with 7 bases between. The CDR3 is 12 residues long. CDR3 in DNA: TGTGCCTGGAGCGGCCGGAACTATGGCTACACCTTC. Translation: CAWSGRNYGYTF.

V and J are TRBV9 and TRBJ2-7, with 7 bases identical to TRBD2. CDR1 and CDR2 from the germline V gene are SGDLS and YYNGEE. The CDR3 loop spans 15 amino acids. Unmatched junction bases numbered 7, after V lost 2 bases and J lost 2 bases. For the CDR3, the DNA is TGTGCCAGCAGCGTCTCCGGGACTATGACCTACGAGCAGTACTTC. Translated: CASSVSGTMTYEQYF.

This clonotype was recorded once. The chain has TRBV2 and TRBJ2-3; TRBD2 matches 8 bases. With 10 bases clipped from V and 6 bases from J, the junction kept 12 bases outside the gene matches. The CDR3 has 14 residues. Germline V gene data show CDR1 as SNHLY and CDR2 as FYNNEI. CDR3 protein: CATKAGAERDTQYF. The CDR3 DNA follows: TGTGCCACCAAAGCGGGGGCCGAGCGGGATACGCAGTATTTT.

V and J are TRBV24-1 and TRBJ2-3, with TRBD2 matching over 9 bases. Germline CDR1 reads KGHDR; CDR2 reads SFDVKD. The CDR3 is 15 amino acids. V was clipped by 6 bases and J by 4 bases; unmatched bases: 7. In nucleotides, the CDR3 is TGTGCCACCAGTCCCGGACTAGCGCCCCCAGATACGCAGTATTTT. It encodes CATSPGLAPPDTQYF.

V usage is TRBV4-1 and J usage is TRBJ2-7, with 9 bases aligning to TRBD1. V gave up 4 bases and J gave up 3 bases; unmatched junction bases: 7. Looked up from germline, CDR1 is MGHRA and CDR2 is YSYEKL. This CDR3 contains 15 residues. The CDR3 spells CASSPPGQGIYEQYF. The CDR3 DNA follows: TGCGCCAGCAGCCCACCCGGACAGGGGATCTACGAGCAGTACTTC.

Written as DNA, the CDR3 is TGTGCCAGCAGCCCCTTAACAGGACAGGGGGCTAATGAGCAGTACTTC. As protein: CASSPLTGQGANEQYF. J is TRBJ2-7 and V is TRBV7-3; 11 nucleotides agree with TRBD1. V dropped 5 bases and J dropped 7; count of bases not matched to a gene: 13. The CDR3 has 16 residues. The germline V gene has CDR1 SGHTA and CDR2 FQGTGA.

The gene calls are TRBV6-2 or TRBV6-3 and TRBJ1-5; 7 nucleotides match TRBD1. After removal of 6 bases from V and 1 base from J, the junction contained 6 bases not matched to a gene. This CDR3 region has 15 residues. Germline-derived CDR1 and CDR2 are MNHEY and SVGEGT. The CDR3 protein is CASSYGTASNQPQHF. The CDR3 bases are TGTGCCAGCAGCTACGGGACAGCCAGCAATCAGCCCCAGCATTTT.

The chain uses TRBV7-2 and TRBJ1-1; D not certain. CDR1 SGHTA and CDR2 FQGNSA come from the germline V gene. CDR3 length equals 14 residues. Trimming pared 1 base from V and 1 base from J, leaving 7 bases between. The chain's CDR3 is CASSLGWANTEAFF. The CDR3 DNA reads as TGTGCCAGCAGCTTAGGCTGGGCGAACACTGAAGCTTTCTTT.

This rearrangement joins TRBV18 to TRBJ2-2, with 7 bases fitting TRBD2. Germline CDR1 is KGHSH and CDR2 is LQKENI. V trimming: 2 bases; J trimming: 6 bases; junction bases outside the gene matches: 6. This CDR3 comprises 15 residues. The CDR3 loop is CASSPGSGVSGELFF. The CDR3 bases are TGTGCCAGCTCACCAGGCAGCGGGGTCTCCGGGGAGCTGTTTTTT.

The gene calls are TRBV9 and TRBJ2-3; 7 nucleotides line up with TRBD2. Per the germline V gene, CDR1 is SGDLS and CDR2 is YYNGEE. This CDR3 spans 21 amino acids. With 1 base clipped from V and 0 bases from J, the junction kept 20 bases outside the gene matches. CDR3 in DNA: TGTGCCAGCAGCGTATCTACCCTGACACGATCTAGCGGAGTGAGCACAGATACGCAGTATTTT. Amino acid sequence: CASSVSTLTRSSGVSTDTQYF.

The chain carries TRBV20-1 and TRBJ2-7, with D perhaps TRBD1 (6 bases). Deletions cut 1 base from V and 7 bases from J, with 11 bases between. The CDR3 sequence is 12 residues long. Germline loops: CDR1 DFQATT, CDR2 SNEGSKA (reference sequence). The CDR3 DNA reads TGCAGTGCTAGAGTGGCAGGGGAAGAGCAGTACTTC. It encodes CSARVAGEEQYF.

The chain joins TRBV3-1 to TRBJ2-3; 7 nucleotides agree with TRBD2. This CDR3 spans 14 amino acids. Germline lookup yields CDR1 LGHDT and CDR2 YNNKEL (reference sequence). V was pared by 7 bases and J by 5 bases, with 9 bases of the junction left unmatched. The CDR3 DNA reads as TGTGCCAGCAATCATATCCGGGGGGAAGATACGCAGTATTTT. This sequence encodes CASNHIRGEDTQYF.

This chain joins TRBV6-2 or TRBV6-3 and TRBJ2-5, with 13 bases fitting TRBD2. CDR1 and CDR2 (germline): MNHEY, SVGEGT. With V trimmed by 4 bases and J by 2 bases, 7 bases remained unmatched. CDR3 size: 17 residues. CDR3 sequence: CASSSPWTSGGQETQYF. The CDR3 nucleotides are TGTGCCAGCAGTTCCCCGTGGACTAGCGGGGGTCAAGAGACCCAGTACTTC.

This chain uses TRBV3-1 with TRBJ1-5; maybe TRBD1 (6 bases). Germline V CDR1 and CDR2: LGHDT, YNNKEL (reference sequence). This CDR3 has 15 amino acids. V lost 1 base and J lost 4, with 11 bases in between. This chain's CDR3 is CASSQGVGGNQPQHF. Here the CDR3 DNA reads TGTGCCAGCAGCCAAGGAGTAGGGGGAAATCAGCCCCAGCATTTT.

The V and J genes are TRBV3-1 and TRBJ2-7; tentatively, D is TRBD2 (8 bases). V was shortened by 5 bases and J by 5 bases, with 22 bases between the two germline ends. Germline CDR1 reads LGHDT; CDR2 reads YNNKEL (reference sequence). This CDR3 has 16 residues. The CDR3 sequence is CASSYRGTGGRNEQYF. The CDR3 DNA reads TGTGCCAGCAGCTACAGGGGCACGGGGGGGCGGAACGAGCAGTACTTC.